This T cell receptor beta chain was obtained from a study of cytomegalovirus exposure and HLA in healthy donors. Study-wide points: Clonal expansion was found to be greater in HLA-associated TCR beta chains than in equally common others in a later analysis. Cytomegalovirus-associated TCR beta chains were listed, numbering 150 to 200.

Researchers ran the PCR with 60 Vbeta and 13 Jbeta primers. In the source study's methods: Unique TCR beta chains totaled approximately 83 million in a later count, with roughly 11 million of them shared. Profiled with immunoSEQ multiplex PCR; TCRdb holds only in-frame clones, not every one. Clonal size and the V and J genes are those of that table, whereas D and trimming came from the DNA. The repertoire includes 150,000 to 200,000 clones, around 88% of them detected once, and under 2% sits in the top ten. As for this clone: Its specificity is unknown.

Trimming removed 10 bases from V and 0 bases from J, with 12 bases in between. CDR3 length equals 13 residues. The germline V gene has CDR1 LNHDA and CDR2 SQIVND (reference sequence). Input material: PBMCs. The TCR comes from a woman aged 18-29 years in good health and CMV-seronegative. V gene TRBV19 combines with J gene TRBJ1-2; D remains ambiguous. CDR3 amino acids: CATRPLANYGYTF. CDR3 nucleotides: TGTGCCACCCGGCCTCTAGCTAACTATGGCTACACCTTC.